One sample yielded the 29 T cell receptor beta chains listed below, sequenced in a study of T cells in Graves' hyperthyroidism and ophthalmopathy. The investigators amplified TCR beta CDR3 regions from RNA transcripts. First-round RT-PCR with HTBI primers amplified the TCR CDR3 region. From the multiplex PCR reads, TCRdb called clonotypes with MiXCR, one entry per CDR3 protein. The sample consists of 250,000 or so distinct CDR3 sequences, approximately 15% of them appearing once. Specimen: blood. The receptors were gathered from a woman between 40 and 55 years old with Graves' hyperthyroidism that later progressed to Graves' ophthalmopathy.

The gene calls are TRBV4-1 and TRBJ2-3, with D maybe TRBD2 (7 bases). The CDR3 loop spans 18 amino acids. V gave up 0 bases and J gave up 3 bases, with 19 bases separating them. CDR1 is MGHRA, CDR2 YSYEKL, per germline. In nucleotides, the CDR3 is TGCGCCAGCAGCCAAGACCCCGCGGGGGCGCTTCGGACAGATACGCAGTATTTT. It specifies CASSQDPAGALRTDTQYF.

This clonotype came up many times. The chain employs TRBV6-1 and TRBJ1-6; 10 positions match TRBD1. Unmatched junction bases numbered 11, after V lost 11 bases and J lost 7 bases. The CDR3 has 15 amino acids. The germline V gene encodes CDR1 MNHNS and CDR2 SASEGT. This chain's CDR3 is CACAVTGQGNSPLHF. The CDR3 nucleotides read TGTGCCTGCGCGGTCACGGGACAGGGGAATTCACCCCTCCACTTT.

This clonotype has more than one count but fewer than ten. The chain couples TRBV19 to TRBJ2-1, with unresolved D. CDR1 and CDR2 from the germline V gene are LNHDA and SQIVND (reference sequence). The CDR3 is 11 residues long. With 5 bases removed from V and 13 bases from J, the gap between germline ends came to 12 bases. As DNA, the CDR3 is TGTGCCAGTAGTCTTTCGGACCACCAGTTCTTC. Residues: CASSLSDHQFF.

This clonotype was observed at least ten times. This rearrangement joins TRBV7-3 to TRBJ2-1; a possible D gene is TRBD2 (5 bases). The CDR3 has 14 residues. The V gene's germline CDR1 is SGHTA and CDR2 FQGTGA. Trimming removed 5 bases from V and 10 bases from J, with 18 bases in between. This CDR3 is CASSPPPLGGEQFF. In DNA, the CDR3 is TGTGCCAGCAGCCCCCCCCCACTAGGTGGCGAGCAGTTCTTC.

This clonotype appeared many times. V is TRBV27 and J is TRBJ1-1; TRBD1 matches 8 bases. J lost 4 bases, V lost 5 bases, and 6 bases had no gene match. This CDR3 region has 14 residues. Germline lookup yields CDR1 MNHEY and CDR2 SMNVEV (reference sequence). CDR3 in DNA: TGTGCCAGCAGTACGCTGACAGGGGCCACTGAAGCTTTCTTT. It encodes CASSTLTGATEAFF.

This clonotype was observed many times. The chain recombines TRBV11-2 with TRBJ1-1, with D unresolved. The CDR3 spans 13 residues. Trimming took 7 bases from V and 1 from J, leaving 10 bases between them. The germline V gene encodes CDR1 SGHAT and CDR2 FQNNGV. The CDR3 coding sequence is TGTGCCAGCACCGGTCAGAGGAACACTGAAGCTTTCTTT. Protein: CASTGQRNTEAFF.

This clonotype came up many times. The J gene is TRBJ2-3, the V gene TRBV2; D is possibly TRBD1 (5 bases). V was shortened by 6 bases and J by 7 bases, with 11 bases between the two germline ends. CDR1 is SNHLY and CDR2 is FYNNEI in the germline V gene. The CDR3 has 12 residues. The CDR3 DNA sequence: TGTGCCAGCAGCTTCCAGGGTTATACGCAGTATTTT. Its translation is CASSFQGYTQYF.

There are a few counts of this clonotype. The rearrangement links TRBV9 to TRBJ1-3; D is unclear. Trimming left V 3 bases short and J 3 bases short, with 25 bases between. Germline V gene data show CDR1 as SGDLS and CDR2 as YYNGEE. This CDR3 contains 19 residues. The CDR3 loop is CASSDPDGVGGPYGNTIYF. CDR3 sequence (DNA): TGTGCCAGCAGCGATCCCGATGGCGTGGGCGGACCTTATGGAAACACCATATATTTT.

The rearrangement uses TRBV20-1 and TRBJ2-2, with D maybe TRBD2 (5 bases). V lost 7 bases to trimming and J lost 8 bases, with 17 bases between them. The CDR3 is 13 residues long. CDR1 and CDR2 (germline): DFQATT, SNEGSKA (reference sequence). The CDR3 region is CSVLGGGGGELFF. Here the CDR3 DNA reads TGCAGTGTTTTAGGAGGAGGCGGTGGGGAGCTGTTTTTT.

This clonotype has more than one count but fewer than ten. This sequence joins TRBV6-6 and TRBJ2-2; D not certain. CDR3 size: 14 residues. V was shortened by 2 bases and J by 5 bases, with 9 bases between the two germline ends. Looked up from germline, CDR1 is MNHNY and CDR2 is SVGAGI (reference sequence). DNA of the CDR3: TGTGCCAGCAGTTACACCGGCATTACCGGGGAGCTGTTTTTT. Translating gives CASSYTGITGELFF.

In this sample, this clonotype turned up many times. The chain is built from TRBV10-3 and TRBJ1-2, with D tentatively TRBD1 (6 bases). Deletions cut 3 bases from V and 7 bases from J, with 12 bases between. The germline gives CDR1 ENHRY, CDR2 SYGVKD. The CDR3 is 13 amino acids. CDR3 in DNA: TGTGCCATCAGTGATTCCAGGGGCCTTGGCTACACCTTC. Residues: CAISDSRGLGYTF.

At least ten counts were recorded for this clonotype. The chain joins TRBV6-5 to TRBJ2-7; D is undetermined. V gave up 4 bases and J gave up 0 bases, with 10 bases separating them. The CDR3 consists of 14 residues. CDR1 is MNHEY, CDR2 SVGAGI, per germline. CDR3 coding DNA: TGTGCCAGCAGTTCGGACGGCAGCTCCTACGAGCAGTACTTC. It yields the protein CASSSDGSSYEQYF.

This clonotype was recorded at least ten times. This chain uses TRBV6-5 with TRBJ2-3; no firm D call. In germline, CDR1 is MNHEY, CDR2 SVGAGI. V was shortened by 0 bases and J by 6 bases, with 16 bases between the two germline ends. The length of the CDR3 is 16 residues. The CDR3 loop is CASSYSRERPGDTQYF. The CDR3 bases are TGTGCCAGCAGTTACTCGCGAGAGCGACCCGGGGATACGCAGTATTTT.

V gene TRBV5-1 combines with J gene TRBJ1-3; weak D call: TRBD1 (5 bases). Between the trimmed V and J ends, which lost 2 bases and 4 bases, there was a span of 13 bases. CDR1 is SGHRS, CDR2 YFSETQ, per germline. The CDR3 is 15 amino acids. For the CDR3, the DNA is TGCGCCAGCAGCTTCGCCGCGCACAGGGGAAACACCATATATTTT. Encoded protein: CASSFAAHRGNTIYF.

This clonotype was observed a few times. The rearrangement links TRBV15 to TRBJ2-7, with 10 bases fitting TRBD2. The CDR3 covers 17 residues. CDR1 and CDR2 from the germline V gene are LNHNV and YYDKDF (reference sequence). V trimming: 1 base; J trimming: 5 bases; junction bases outside the gene matches: 11. CDR3 amino acids: CATSRGTGTSALHEQYF. The CDR3 nucleotides read TGTGCCACCAGCAGAGGGACCGGGACTAGCGCTCTCCACGAGCAGTACTTC.

V is TRBV15 and J is TRBJ2-3, with TRBD2 identical over 10 bases. Germline V lookup: CDR1 LNHNV, CDR2 YYDKDF (reference sequence). This CDR3 spans 17 amino acids. V shed 4 bases, J shed 0 bases, and the junction held 7 bases outside the gene matches. CDR3 DNA: TGTGCCACCAGCACATTTAGGACTAGCGGCAGCACAGATACGCAGTATTTT. This codes for CATSTFRTSGSTDTQYF.

This clonotype has at least ten counts. V gene TRBV19 combines with J gene TRBJ1-2, with D tentatively TRBD1 (5 bases). Trimming left V 4 bases short and J 4 bases short, with 10 bases between. The CDR3 totals 13 residues. Germline CDR1 and CDR2: LNHDA and SQIVND (reference sequence). The CDR3 protein is CASSTTAGYGYTF. The CDR3 DNA is TGTGCCAGTAGTACGACAGCAGGCTATGGCTACACCTTC.

This clonotype was detected only a few times. This chain links TRBV6-5 with TRBJ1-2, with a possible D match to TRBD1 (5 bases). The CDR3 loop spans 14 amino acids. V shed 2 bases and J shed 3 bases, with 10 bases lying between them. Germline CDR1 is MNHEY and CDR2 is SVGAGI. CDR3 in amino acids: CASSYGWTHYGYTF. The CDR3 nucleotides are TGTGCCAGCAGTTACGGGTGGACACACTATGGCTACACCTTC.

This clonotype was seen at least ten times. The chain links TRBV19 to TRBJ2-2, with D possibly being TRBD1 (5 bases). CDR3 length: 15 residues. Trimming removed 2 bases from V and 6 bases from J, with 13 bases in between. Germline lookup yields CDR1 LNHDA and CDR2 SQIVND (reference sequence). CDR3 in amino acids: CASSIRGADSGELFF. The CDR3 DNA reads as TGTGCCAGTAGTATAAGGGGCGCGGATTCCGGGGAGCTGTTTTTT.

This clonotype occurred many times. V gene TRBV30 combines with J gene TRBJ2-1, with 9 bases matching TRBD1. The CDR3 is 14 amino acids. Per the germline V gene, CDR1 is GTSNPN and CDR2 is SVGIG (reference sequence). Trimming cost V 2 bases and J 3 bases; bases outside gene matches: 2. CDR3 loop: CAWSWGQGYNEQFF. The CDR3 region has the DNA TGTGCCTGGAGTTGGGGACAGGGCTACAATGAGCAGTTCTTC.

There are many counts of this clonotype. V is TRBV5-4 and J is TRBJ2-5; 10 bases line up with TRBD2. V shed 1 base and J 5 bases; nucleotides not matched to a gene: 14. CDR1 is SGHNT and CDR2 is YYREEE in the germline V gene (reference sequence). The CDR3 length is 18 residues. DNA of the CDR3: TGTGCCAGCAGCTTGAGGCTAGCGGGAGTGTCTACGAGGGAGACCCAGTACTTC. Residues: CASSLRLAGVSTRETQYF.

This clonotype was counted ten times or more. The rearrangement joins TRBV18 to TRBJ2-1; D perhaps matches TRBD2 (6 bases). V gave up 6 bases and J gave up 14 bases, with 17 bases separating them. Germline lookup yields CDR1 KGHSH and CDR2 LQKENI. CDR3 length: 12 residues. Here the CDR3 DNA reads TGTGCCAGCTCCCCCCTCGGGGGAGTTGAGTTCTTC. Translated: CASSPLGGVEFF.

This clonotype was counted ten times or more. The chain has TRBV7-8 and TRBJ2-1; D gene unclear. This CDR3 contains 13 residues. V lost 0 bases and J 6 bases, leaving 6 bases between the germline ends. Germline assignment: CDR1 SGHVS and CDR2 FQNEAQ. Here the CDR3 reads CASSLASSNEQFF. DNA for the CDR3: TGTGCCAGCAGCTTAGCGTCCAGCAATGAGCAGTTCTTC.

This clonotype has more than one count but fewer than ten. One base away lies a much larger clone, so this may be a sequencing read error. The chain combines TRBV12-3 or TRBV12-4 with TRBJ1-1; D not resolved. The CDR3 totals 16 residues. The chain's CDR3 is CAGSPRRVVRDTEAFF. The CDR3 coding sequence is TGTGCCGGCAGTCCCCGGAGGGTCGTTCGGGACACTGAAGCTTTCTTT.

This clonotype was seen at least ten times. The chain recombines TRBV19 with TRBJ2-1; the match to TRBD1 covers 11 bases. There are 15 residues in the CDR3. From germline, CDR1 is LNHDA and CDR2 SQIVND (reference sequence). Trimming took 5 bases from V and 11 from J; bases not matched to a gene: 11. For the CDR3, the DNA is TGTGCCAGTAGTGAGGGACAGGGGGTTCTAAATCAGCAGTTCTTC. It codes for CASSEGQGVLNQQFF.

This clonotype showed up many times. This chain uses TRBV28 with TRBJ2-7; TRBD2 matches at 10 bases. The CDR3 consists of 15 residues. Germline V gene sequence: CDR1 MDHEN, CDR2 SYDVKM. J lost 0 bases, V lost 5 bases, and 4 bases had no gene match. CDR3 region: CASSDLAGASYEQYF. The CDR3 nucleotides are TGTGCCAGCAGTGACCTAGCGGGAGCCTCCTACGAGCAGTACTTC.

This clonotype has at least ten counts. The rearrangement joins TRBV24-1 to TRBJ2-2; 14 positions match TRBD2. J gave up 4 bases and V 9 bases, and 9 bases lay outside the gene matches. Germline CDR1 reads KGHDR; CDR2 reads SFDVKD. This CDR3 has 17 amino acids. CDR3 DNA: TGTGCCACCGGACTAGCGGGAGGCACCACTAGCACCGGGGAGCTGTTTTTT. Its translation: CATGLAGGTTSTGELFF.

The table lists this clonotype with many counts. The chain has TRBV6-1 and TRBJ2-2; tentatively, D is TRBD2 (6 bases). CDR1 and CDR2 (germline): MNHNS, SASEGT. Trimming cost V 7 bases and J 3 bases, with 12 bases left between them. The CDR3 is 14 residues long. The CDR3, as DNA: TGTGCCAGCAATTTCGGAGGGGACACCGGGGAGCTGTTTTTT. This translates into CASNFGGDTGELFF.

This chain joins TRBV9 and TRBJ2-2, with 13 nucleotides matching TRBD2. The trim removed 4 bases at V and 8 bases at J, leaving 8 bases unmatched. The germline V gene has CDR1 SGDLS and CDR2 YYNGEE. The CDR3 contains 16 residues. CDR3 sequence (DNA): TGTGCCAGCAGCACTCGACTAGCGGGAGGAACGGGGGAGCTGTTTTTT. Translated, it gives CASSTRLAGGTGELFF.